The 5 T cell receptor beta chains reported below all come from one sample, sequenced in a study of response to subunit inactivated influenza vaccine. TCRdb processed the RT-PCR reads anew with MiXCR; each CDR3 protein has one entry. The sample carries 590,000 or so distinct CDR3 sequences, roughly 15% recorded once. The sample here was PBMCs from blood, taken roughly 15 days before vaccination. All receptors come from a man aged 45-60 years who received an inactivated influenza vaccine.

The CDR3 DNA reads as TGTGCCAGCAGTGCGGGGGCTTACACCGGGGAGCTGTTTTTT. Translation: CASSAGAYTGELFF. The rearrangement uses TRBV6-1 and TRBJ2-2; possibly TRBD1 or TRBD2 for D (6 bases each). Germline loops: CDR1 MNHNS, CDR2 SASEGT. The CDR3 consists of 14 residues. V was shortened by 4 bases and J by 3 bases, with 9 bases between the two germline ends.

The rearrangement joins TRBV12-3 or TRBV12-4 to TRBJ2-1; D is unresolved. The CDR3 extends over 13 amino acids. V was shortened by 3 bases and J by 0 bases, with 3 bases between the two germline ends. CDR3 sequence (DNA): TGTGCCAGCAGTTTCGTCTCCTACAATGAGCAGTTCTTC. It specifies CASSFVSYNEQFF.

V is TRBV3-1 and J is TRBJ2-7; 10 nucleotides align to TRBD1. Germline V gene lookup returns CDR1 LGHDT and CDR2 YNNKEL (reference sequence). The CDR3 is 15 residues long. V shed 2 bases and J 5 bases; nucleotides not matched to a gene: 6. CDR3 in DNA: TGTGCCAGCAGCCAATCGGACAGGGGGAACCACGAGCAGTACTTC. Translated, it gives CASSQSDRGNHEQYF.

V and J are TRBV12-3 or TRBV12-4 and TRBJ2-1; 10 bases line up with TRBD1. CDR3 length: 16 residues. V lost 6 bases and J lost 0; bases outside the gene matches: 5. CDR3 region: CASSWGQGISYNEQFF. The CDR3 coding sequence is TGTGCCAGCAGCTGGGGACAGGGGATCTCCTACAATGAGCAGTTCTTC.

This clonotype has just a few counts. The gene calls are TRBV20-1 and TRBJ2-1; 7 bases fit TRBD2. The germline CDR1 and CDR2 sequences are DFQATT and SNEGSKA (reference sequence). The ends lost 0 bases at V and 3 bases at J; junction bases unmatched: 5. The CDR3 loop spans 15 amino acids. The CDR3 DNA is TGCAGTGCTAGAGATCGGACTAGGGACTACAATGAGCAGTTCTTC. Protein sequence: CSARDRTRDYNEQFF.